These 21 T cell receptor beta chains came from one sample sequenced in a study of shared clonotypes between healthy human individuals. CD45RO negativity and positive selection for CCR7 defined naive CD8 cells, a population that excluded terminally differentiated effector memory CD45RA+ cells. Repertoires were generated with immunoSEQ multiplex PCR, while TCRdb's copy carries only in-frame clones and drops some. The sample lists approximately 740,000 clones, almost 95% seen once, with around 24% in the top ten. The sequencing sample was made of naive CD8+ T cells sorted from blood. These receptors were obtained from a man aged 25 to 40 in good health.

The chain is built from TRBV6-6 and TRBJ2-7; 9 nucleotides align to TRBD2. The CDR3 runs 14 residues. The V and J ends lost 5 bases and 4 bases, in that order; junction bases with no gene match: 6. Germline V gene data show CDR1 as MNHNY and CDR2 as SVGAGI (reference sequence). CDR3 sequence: CASSNSGSGYEQYF. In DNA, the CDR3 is TGTGCCAGCAGTAATAGCGGGAGTGGGTACGAGCAGTACTTC.

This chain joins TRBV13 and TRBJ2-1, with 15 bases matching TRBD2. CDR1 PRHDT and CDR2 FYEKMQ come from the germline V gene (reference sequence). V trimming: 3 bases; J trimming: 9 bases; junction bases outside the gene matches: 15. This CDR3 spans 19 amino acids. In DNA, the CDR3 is TGTGCCAGCAGCTTTGATAGCGACGGGACTAGCGGGAGGAATGGTGAGCAGTTCTTC. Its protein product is CASSFDSDGTSGRNGEQFF.

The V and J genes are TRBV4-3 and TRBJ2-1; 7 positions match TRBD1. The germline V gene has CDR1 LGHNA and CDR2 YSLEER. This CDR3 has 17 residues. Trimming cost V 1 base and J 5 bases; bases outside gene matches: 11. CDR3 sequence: CASSQVGGIGDNNEQFF. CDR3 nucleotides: TGCGCCAGCAGCCAAGTAGGGGGCATTGGGGATAACAATGAGCAGTTCTTC.

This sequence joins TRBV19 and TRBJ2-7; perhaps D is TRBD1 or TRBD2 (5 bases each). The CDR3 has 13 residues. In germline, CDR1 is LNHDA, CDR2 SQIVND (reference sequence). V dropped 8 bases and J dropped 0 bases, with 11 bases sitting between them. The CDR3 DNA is TGTGCCAGTGGTCCCGGGACCTCCTACGAGCAGTACTTC. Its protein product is CASGPGTSYEQYF. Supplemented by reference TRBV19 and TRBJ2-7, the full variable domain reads DGGITQSPKYLFRKEGQNVTLSCEQNLNHDAMYWYRQDPGQGLRLIYYSQIVNDFQKGDIAEGYSVSREKKESFPLTVTSAQKNPTAFYLCASGPGTSYEQYFGPGTRLTVT.

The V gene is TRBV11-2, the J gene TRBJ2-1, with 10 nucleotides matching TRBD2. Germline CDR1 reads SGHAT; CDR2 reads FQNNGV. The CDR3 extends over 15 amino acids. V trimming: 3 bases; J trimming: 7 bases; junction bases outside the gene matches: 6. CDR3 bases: TGTGCCAGCAGCTTTCTAGCGGGAGCAGGGAATGAGCAGTTCTTC. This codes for CASSFLAGAGNEQFF.

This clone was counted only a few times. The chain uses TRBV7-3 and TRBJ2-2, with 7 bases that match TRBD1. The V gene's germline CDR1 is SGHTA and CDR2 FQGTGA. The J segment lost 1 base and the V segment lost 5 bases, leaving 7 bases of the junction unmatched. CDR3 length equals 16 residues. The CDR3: CASSRGQQENTGELFF. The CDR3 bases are TGTGCCAGCAGCAGGGGACAGCAAGAGAACACCGGGGAGCTGTTTTTT.

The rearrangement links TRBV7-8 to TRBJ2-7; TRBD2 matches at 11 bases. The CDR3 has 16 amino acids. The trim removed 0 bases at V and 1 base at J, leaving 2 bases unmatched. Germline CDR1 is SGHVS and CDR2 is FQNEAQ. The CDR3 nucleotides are TGTGCCAGCAGCTTAGCAGGGACTAGCGGTTCCTACGAGCAGTACTTC. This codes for CASSLAGTSGSYEQYF.

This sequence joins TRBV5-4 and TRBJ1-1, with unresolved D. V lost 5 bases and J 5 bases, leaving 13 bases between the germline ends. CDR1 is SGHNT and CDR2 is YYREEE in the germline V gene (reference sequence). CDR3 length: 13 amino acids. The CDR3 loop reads CASSPPGWTEAFF. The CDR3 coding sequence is TGTGCCAGCAGTCCGCCGGGATGGACTGAAGCTTTCTTT.

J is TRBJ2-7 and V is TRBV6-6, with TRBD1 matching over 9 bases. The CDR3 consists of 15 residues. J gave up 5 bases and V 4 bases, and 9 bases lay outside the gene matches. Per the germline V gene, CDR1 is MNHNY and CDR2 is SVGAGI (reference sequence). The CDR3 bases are TGTGCCAGCAGTTTCACGGACAGGGGTCCCCACGAGCAGTACTTC. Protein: CASSFTDRGPHEQYF.

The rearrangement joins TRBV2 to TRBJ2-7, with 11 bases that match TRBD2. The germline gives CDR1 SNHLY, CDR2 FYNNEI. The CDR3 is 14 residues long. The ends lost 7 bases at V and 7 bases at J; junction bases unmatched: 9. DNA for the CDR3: TGTGCCAGCAAAGTACTAGCGGGAGTCGTAGAGCAGTACTTC. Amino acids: CASKVLAGVVEQYF.

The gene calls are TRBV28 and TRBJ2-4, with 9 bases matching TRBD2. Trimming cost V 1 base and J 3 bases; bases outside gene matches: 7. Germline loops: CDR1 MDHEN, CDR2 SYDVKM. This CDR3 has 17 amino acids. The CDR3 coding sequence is TGTGCCAGCAGTTTATCTCCTAGCGGGATGGACAAAAACATTCAGTACTTC. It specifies CASSLSPSGMDKNIQYF. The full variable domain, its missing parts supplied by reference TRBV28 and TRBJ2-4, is DVKVTQSSRYLVKRTGEKVFLECVQDMDHENMFWYRQDPGLGLRLIYFSYDVKMKEKGDIPEGYSVSREKKERFSLILESASTNQTSMYLCASSLSPSGMDKNIQYFGAGTRLSVL.

CDR3 region: CASSAGDYSYEQYF. In DNA, the CDR3 is TGTGCCAGCAGTGCAGGGGACTACTCCTACGAGCAGTACTTC. The chain uses TRBV2 and TRBJ2-7, with TRBD2 as a possible D gene (7 bases). V lost 4 bases and J lost 0, with 10 bases in between. The germline V gene encodes CDR1 SNHLY and CDR2 FYNNEI. CDR3 length: 14 amino acids.

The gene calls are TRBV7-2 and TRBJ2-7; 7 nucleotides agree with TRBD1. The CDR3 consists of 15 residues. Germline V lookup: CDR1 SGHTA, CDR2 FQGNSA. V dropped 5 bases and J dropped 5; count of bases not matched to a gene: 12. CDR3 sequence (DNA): TGTGCCAGCAGCACCGATGACAGGGCGTCTAACGAGCAGTACTTC. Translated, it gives CASSTDDRASNEQYF.

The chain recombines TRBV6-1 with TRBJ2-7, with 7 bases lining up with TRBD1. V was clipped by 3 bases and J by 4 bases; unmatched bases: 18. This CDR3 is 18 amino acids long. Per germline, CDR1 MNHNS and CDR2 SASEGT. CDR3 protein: CASSDILTGTENGYEQYF. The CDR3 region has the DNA TGTGCCAGCAGTGACATTCTTACTGGGACAGAGAACGGGTACGAGCAGTACTTC.

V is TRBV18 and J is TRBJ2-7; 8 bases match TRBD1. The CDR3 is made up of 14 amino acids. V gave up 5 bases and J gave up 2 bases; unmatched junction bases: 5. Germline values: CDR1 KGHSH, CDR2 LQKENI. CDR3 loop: CASSGQGATYEQYF. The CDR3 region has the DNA TGTGCCAGCTCAGGACAGGGCGCAACCTACGAGCAGTACTTC.

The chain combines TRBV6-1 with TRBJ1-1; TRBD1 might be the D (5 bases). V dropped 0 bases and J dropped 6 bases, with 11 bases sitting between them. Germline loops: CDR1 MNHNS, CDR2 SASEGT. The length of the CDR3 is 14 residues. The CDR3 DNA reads TGTGCCAGCAGTGAAGCGGGGCCCGGGCCTGAAGCTTTCTTT. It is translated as CASSEAGPGPEAFF.

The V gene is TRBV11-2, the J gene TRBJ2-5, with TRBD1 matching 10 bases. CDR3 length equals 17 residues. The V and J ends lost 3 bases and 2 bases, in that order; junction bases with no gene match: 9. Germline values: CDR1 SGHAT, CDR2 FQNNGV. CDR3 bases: TGTGCCAGCAGCTTCGGACAGGGGGAGGCCCTTCAAGAGACCCAGTACTTC. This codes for CASSFGQGEALQETQYF.

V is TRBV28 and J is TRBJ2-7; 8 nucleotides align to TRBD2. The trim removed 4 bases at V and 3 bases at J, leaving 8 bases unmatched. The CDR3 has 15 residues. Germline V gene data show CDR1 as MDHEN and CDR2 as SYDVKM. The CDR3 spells CASSSPEGLVYEQYF. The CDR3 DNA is TGTGCCAGCAGTTCCCCAGAGGGACTAGTCTACGAGCAGTACTTC.

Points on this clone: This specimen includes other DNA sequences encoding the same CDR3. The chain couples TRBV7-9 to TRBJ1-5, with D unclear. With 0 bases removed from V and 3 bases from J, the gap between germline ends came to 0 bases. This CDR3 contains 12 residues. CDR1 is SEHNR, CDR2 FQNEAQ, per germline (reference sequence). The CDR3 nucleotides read TGTGCCAGCAGCTTAGCCAATCAGCCCCAGCATTTT. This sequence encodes CASSLANQPQHF.

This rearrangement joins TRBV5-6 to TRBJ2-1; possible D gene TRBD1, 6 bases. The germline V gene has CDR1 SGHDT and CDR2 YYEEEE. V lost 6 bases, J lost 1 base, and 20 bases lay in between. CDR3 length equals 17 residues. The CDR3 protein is CASNTEEVRGSYNEQFF. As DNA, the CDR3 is TGTGCCAGCAACACAGAGGAGGTTAGGGGGTCCTACAATGAGCAGTTCTTC.

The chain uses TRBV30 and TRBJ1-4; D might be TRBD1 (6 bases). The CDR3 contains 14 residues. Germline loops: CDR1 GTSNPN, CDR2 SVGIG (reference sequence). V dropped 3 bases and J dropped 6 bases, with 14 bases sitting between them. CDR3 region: CAWRTTGLHEKLFF. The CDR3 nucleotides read TGTGCCTGGAGGACAACAGGGCTTCATGAAAAACTGTTTTTT.